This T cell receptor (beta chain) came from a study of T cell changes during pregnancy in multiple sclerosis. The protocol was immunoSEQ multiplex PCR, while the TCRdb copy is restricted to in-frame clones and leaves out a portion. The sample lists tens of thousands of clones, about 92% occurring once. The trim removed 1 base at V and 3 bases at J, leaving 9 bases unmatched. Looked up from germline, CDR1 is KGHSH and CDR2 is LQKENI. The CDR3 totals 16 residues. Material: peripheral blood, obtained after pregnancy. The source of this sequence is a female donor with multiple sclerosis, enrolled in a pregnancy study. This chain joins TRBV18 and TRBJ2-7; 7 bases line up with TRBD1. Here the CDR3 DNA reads TGTGCCAGCTCACCACACGAAACCGGGACAGACTACGAGCAGTACTTC. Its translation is CASSPHETGTDYEQYF.